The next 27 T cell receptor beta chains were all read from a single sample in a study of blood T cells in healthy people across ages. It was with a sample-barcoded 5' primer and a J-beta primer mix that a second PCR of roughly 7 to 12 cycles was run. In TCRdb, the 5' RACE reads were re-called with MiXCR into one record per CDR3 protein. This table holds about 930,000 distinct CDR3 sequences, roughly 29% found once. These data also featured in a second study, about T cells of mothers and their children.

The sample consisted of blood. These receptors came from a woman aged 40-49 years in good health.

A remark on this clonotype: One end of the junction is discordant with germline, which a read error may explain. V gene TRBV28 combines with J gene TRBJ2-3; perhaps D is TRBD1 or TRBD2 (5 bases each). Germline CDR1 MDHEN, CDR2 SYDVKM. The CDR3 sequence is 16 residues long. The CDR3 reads CAGSLKWDRSGDTQYF. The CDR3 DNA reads TGTGCCGGCAGTTTGAAGTGGGACCGCTCAGGAGATACGCAGTATTTT.

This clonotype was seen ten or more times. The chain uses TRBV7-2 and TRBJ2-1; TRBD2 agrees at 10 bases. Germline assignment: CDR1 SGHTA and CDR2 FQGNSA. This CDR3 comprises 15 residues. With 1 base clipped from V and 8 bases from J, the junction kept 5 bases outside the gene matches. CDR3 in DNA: TGTGCCAGCAGCTTAGTGAGCGGGGGGGCTGATGAGCAGTTCTTC. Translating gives CASSLVSGGADEQFF. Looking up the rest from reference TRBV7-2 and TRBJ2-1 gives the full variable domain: GAGVSQSPSNKVTEKGKDVELRCDPISGHTALYWYRQSLGQGLEFLIYFQGNSAPDKSGLPSDRFSAERTGGSVSTLTIQRTQQEDSAVYLCASSLVSGGADEQFFGPGTRLTVL.

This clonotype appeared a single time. CDR3 amino acids: CASILGAGELFF. The DNA of the CDR3 is TGTGCCAGCATCTTGGGCGCCGGGGAGCTGTTTTTT. The rearrangement links TRBV12-3 or TRBV12-4 to TRBJ2-2; D is unresolved. The CDR3 is 12 residues long. The ends were cut back, 7 bases at V and 6 bases at J, with 9 bases in the middle.

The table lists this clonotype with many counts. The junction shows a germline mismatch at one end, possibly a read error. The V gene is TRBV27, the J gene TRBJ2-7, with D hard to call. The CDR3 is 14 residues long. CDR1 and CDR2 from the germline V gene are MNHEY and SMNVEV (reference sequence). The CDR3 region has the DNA TGCGCCAGCAGTTTTAGGACGGCGGCCTACGAGCAGTACTTC. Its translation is CASSFRTAAYEQYF.

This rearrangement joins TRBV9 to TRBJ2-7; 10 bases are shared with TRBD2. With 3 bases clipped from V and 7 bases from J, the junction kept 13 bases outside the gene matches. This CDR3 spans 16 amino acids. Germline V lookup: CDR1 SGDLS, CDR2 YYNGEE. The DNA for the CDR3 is TGTGCCAGCAGCGAGCTTCGAGCGGGGGGGCCCAATGAGCAGTACTTC. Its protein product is CASSELRAGGPNEQYF.

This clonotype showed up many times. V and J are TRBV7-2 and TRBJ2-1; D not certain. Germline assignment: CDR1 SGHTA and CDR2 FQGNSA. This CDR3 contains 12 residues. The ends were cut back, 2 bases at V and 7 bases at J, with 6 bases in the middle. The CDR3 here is CASSLQVNEQFF. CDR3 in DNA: TGTGCCAGCAGCTTACAGGTTAATGAGCAGTTCTTC. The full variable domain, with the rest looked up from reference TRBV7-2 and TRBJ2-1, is GAGVSQSPSNKVTEKGKDVELRCDPISGHTALYWYRQSLGQGLEFLIYFQGNSAPDKSGLPSDRFSAERTGGSVSTLTIQRTQQEDSAVYLCASSLQVNEQFFGPGTRLTVL.

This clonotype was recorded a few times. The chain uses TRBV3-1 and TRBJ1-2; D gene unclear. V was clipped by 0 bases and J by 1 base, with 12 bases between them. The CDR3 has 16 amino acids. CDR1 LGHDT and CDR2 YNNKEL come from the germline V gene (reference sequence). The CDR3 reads CASSQDSPGSNYGYTF. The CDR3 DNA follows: TGTGCCAGCAGCCAAGATAGCCCTGGAAGTAACTATGGCTACACCTTC.

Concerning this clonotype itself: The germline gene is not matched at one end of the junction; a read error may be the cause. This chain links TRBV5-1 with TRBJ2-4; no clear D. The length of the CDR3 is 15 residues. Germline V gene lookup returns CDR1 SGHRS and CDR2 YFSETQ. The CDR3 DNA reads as TGCGCCAGCAGCTTATCACCAGAAACTCAAAACGTTCAGTACTTC. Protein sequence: CASSLSPETQNVQYF. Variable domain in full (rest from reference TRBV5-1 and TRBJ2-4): KAGVTQTPRYLIKTRGQQVTLSCSPISGHRSVSWYQQTPGQGLQFLFEYFSETQRNKGNFPGRFSGRQFSNSRSEMNVSTLELGDSALYLCASSLSPETQNVQYFGAGTRLSVL.

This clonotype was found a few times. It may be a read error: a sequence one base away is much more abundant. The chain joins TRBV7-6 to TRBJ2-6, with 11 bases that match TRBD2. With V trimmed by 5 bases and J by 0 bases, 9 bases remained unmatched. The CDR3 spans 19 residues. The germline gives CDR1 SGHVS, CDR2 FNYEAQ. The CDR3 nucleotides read TGTGCCAGCAGCCCCCGTCGGACTAGCGGGCCCTCTGGGGCCAACGTCCTGACTTTC. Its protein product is CASSPRRTSGPSGANVLTF.

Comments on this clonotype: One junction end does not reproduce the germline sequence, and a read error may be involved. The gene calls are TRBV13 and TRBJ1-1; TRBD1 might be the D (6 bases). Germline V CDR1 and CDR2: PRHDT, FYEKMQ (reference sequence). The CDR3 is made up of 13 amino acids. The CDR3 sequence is CAGSFTRGREAFF. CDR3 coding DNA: TGTGCCGGCAGCTTTACCCGGGGGCGTGAAGCTTTCTTT. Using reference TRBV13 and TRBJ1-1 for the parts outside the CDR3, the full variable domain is AAGVIQSPRHLIKEKRETATLKCYPIPRHDTVYWYQQGPGQDPQFLISFYEKMQSDKGSIPDRFSAQQFSDYHSELNMSSLELGDSALYFCAGSFTRGREAFFGQGTRLTVV.

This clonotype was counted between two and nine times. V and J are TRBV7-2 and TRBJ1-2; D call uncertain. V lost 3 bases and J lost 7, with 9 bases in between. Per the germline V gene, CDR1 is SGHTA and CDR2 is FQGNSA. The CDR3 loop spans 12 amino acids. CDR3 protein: CASSFSAGGYTF. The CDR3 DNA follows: TGTGCCAGCAGCTTCTCCGCGGGTGGCTACACCTTC.

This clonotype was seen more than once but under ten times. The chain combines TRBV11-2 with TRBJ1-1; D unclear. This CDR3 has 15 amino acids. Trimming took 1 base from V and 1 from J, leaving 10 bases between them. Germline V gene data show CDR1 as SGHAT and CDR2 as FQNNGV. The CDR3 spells CASSLGMGRNTEAFF. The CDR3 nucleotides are TGTGCCAGCAGCTTAGGAATGGGGAGGAACACTGAAGCTTTCTTT.

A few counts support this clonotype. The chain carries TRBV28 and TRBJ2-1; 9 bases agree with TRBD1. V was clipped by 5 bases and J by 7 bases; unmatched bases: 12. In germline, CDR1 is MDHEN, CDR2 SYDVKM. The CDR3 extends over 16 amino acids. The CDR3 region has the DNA TGTGCCAGCAGTCCCGGGACAGGGACAGGAGGGAATGAGCAGTTCTTC. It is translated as CASSPGTGTGGNEQFF.

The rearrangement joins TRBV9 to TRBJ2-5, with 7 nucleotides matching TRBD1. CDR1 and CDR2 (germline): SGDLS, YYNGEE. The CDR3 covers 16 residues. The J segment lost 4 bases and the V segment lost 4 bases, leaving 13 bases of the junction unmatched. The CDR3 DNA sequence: TGTGCCAGCAGCATTCGCTCAGGGGGTGGTCGAGAGACCCAGTACTTC. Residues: CASSIRSGGGRETQYF.

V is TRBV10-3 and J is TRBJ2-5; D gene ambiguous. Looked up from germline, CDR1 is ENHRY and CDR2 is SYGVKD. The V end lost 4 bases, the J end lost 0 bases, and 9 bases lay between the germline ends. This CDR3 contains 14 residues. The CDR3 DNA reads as TGTGCCATCAGTGTCGGTACCGACCAAGAGACCCAGTACTTC. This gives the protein CAISVGTDQETQYF.

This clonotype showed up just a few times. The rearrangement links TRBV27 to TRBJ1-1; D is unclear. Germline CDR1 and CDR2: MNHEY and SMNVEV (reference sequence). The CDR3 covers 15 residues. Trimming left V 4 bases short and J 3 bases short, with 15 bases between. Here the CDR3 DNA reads TGTGCCAGCAGTTCCCTTGGGAGGTCGGACACTGAAGCTTTCTTT. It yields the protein CASSSLGRSDTEAFF.

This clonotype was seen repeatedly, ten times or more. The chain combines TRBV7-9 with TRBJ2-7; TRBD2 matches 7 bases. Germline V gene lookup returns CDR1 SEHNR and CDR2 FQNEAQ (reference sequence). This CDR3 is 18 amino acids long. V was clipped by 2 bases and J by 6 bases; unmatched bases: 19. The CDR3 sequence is CASSLTPPSQRGLLEQYF. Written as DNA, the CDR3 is TGTGCCAGCAGCTTAACCCCCCCCTCCCAGCGGGGCCTTCTCGAGCAGTACTTC.

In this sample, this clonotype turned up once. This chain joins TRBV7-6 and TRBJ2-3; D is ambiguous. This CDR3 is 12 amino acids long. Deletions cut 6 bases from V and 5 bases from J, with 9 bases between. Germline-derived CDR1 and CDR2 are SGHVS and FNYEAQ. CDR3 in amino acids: CASSQYQDTQYF. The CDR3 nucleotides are TGTGCCAGCAGTCAGTACCAAGATACGCAGTATTTT. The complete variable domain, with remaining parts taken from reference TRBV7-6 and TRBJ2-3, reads GAGVSQSPRYKVTKRGQDVALRCDPISGHVSLYWYRQALGQGPEFLTYFNYEAQQDKSGLPNDRFSAERPEGSISTLTIQRTEQRDSAMYRCASSQYQDTQYFGPGTRLTVL.

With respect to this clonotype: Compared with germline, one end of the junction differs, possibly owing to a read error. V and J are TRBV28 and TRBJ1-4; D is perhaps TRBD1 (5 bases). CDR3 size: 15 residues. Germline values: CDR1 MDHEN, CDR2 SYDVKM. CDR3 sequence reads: CASNGHQATNEKRFF. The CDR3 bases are TGTGCCAGCAACGGACACCAGGCAACTAATGAAAAACGGTTTTTT.

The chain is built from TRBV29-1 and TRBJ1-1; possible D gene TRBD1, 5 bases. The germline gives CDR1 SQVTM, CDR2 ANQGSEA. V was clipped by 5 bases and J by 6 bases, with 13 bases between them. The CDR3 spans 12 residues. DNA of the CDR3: TGCAGCGTTCTACAGGATAGGGCTGAAGCTTTCTTT. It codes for CSVLQDRAEAFF.

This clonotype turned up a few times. The DNA of the CDR3 is TGTGCCAGCGGGGGGCGGACCGGCACAGATACGCAGTATTTT. It encodes CASGGRTGTDTQYF. The chain employs TRBV12-3 or TRBV12-4 and TRBJ2-3; D tentatively reads TRBD1 or TRBD2 (6 bases each). The CDR3 loop spans 14 amino acids. The germline V and J ends were trimmed by 8 bases and 1 base, with 13 bases remaining between them.

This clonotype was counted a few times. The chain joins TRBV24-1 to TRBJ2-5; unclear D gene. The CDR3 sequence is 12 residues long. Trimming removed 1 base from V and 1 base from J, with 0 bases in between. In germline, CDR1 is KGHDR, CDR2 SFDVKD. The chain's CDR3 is CATSDFQETQYF. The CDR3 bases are TGTGCCACCAGTGATTTCCAAGAGACCCAGTACTTC.

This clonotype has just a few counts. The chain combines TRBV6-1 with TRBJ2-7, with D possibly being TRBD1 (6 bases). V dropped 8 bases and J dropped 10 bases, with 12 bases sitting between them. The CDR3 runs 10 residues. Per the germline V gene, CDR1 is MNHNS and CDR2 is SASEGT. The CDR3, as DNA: TGTGCCAGCGGAAGGGGGATACAGTACTTC. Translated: CASGRGIQYF.

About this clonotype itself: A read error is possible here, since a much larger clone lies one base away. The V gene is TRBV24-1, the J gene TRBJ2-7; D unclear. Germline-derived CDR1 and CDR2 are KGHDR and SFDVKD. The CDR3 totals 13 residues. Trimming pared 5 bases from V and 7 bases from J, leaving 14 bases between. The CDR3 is CATSGHVYNEQYF. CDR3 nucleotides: TGTGCCACCAGTGGACATGTGTACAATGAGCAGTACTTC.

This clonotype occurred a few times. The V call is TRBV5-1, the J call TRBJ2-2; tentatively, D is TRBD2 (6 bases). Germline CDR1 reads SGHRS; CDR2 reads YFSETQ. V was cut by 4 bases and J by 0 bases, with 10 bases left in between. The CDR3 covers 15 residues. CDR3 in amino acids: CASSQTSSNTGELFF. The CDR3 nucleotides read TGCGCCAGCAGCCAAACTAGCTCGAACACCGGGGAGCTGTTTTTT. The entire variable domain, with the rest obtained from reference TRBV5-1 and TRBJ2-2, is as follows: KAGVTQTPRYLIKTRGQQVTLSCSPISGHRSVSWYQQTPGQGLQFLFEYFSETQRNKGNFPGRFSGRQFSNSRSEMNVSTLELGDSALYLCASSQTSSNTGELFFGEGSRLTVL.

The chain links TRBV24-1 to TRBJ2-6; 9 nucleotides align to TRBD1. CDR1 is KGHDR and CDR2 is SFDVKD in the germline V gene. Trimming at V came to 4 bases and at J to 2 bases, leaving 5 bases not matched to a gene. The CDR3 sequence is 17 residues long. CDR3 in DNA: TGTGCCACCAGTGACGGGACAGGGACGCCTGGGGCCAACGTCCTGACTTTC. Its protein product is CATSDGTGTPGANVLTF.

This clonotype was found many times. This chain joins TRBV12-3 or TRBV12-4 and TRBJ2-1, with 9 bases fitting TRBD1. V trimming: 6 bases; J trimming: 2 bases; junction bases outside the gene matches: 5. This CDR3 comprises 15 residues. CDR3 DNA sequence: TGTGCCAGCAGGGACGGGACAGGGACCTACAATGAGCAGTTCTTC. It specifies CASRDGTGTYNEQFF.